Shown below are 12 T cell receptor beta chains from a single sample sequenced in a study of blood T cells in healthy people across ages. A second PCR, run for 7 to 11 cycles, used a sample-barcoded 5' primer plus a J-beta primer mix. MiXCR, applied by TCRdb to the 5' RACE reads, yields one record per CDR3 protein. Of about 1.4 million distinct CDR3 sequences in the sample, approximately 59% were seen once. Specimen: blood. These receptors came from a man younger than 35 in good health.

The chain is built from TRBV20-1 and TRBJ1-6; D is ambiguous. This CDR3 contains 13 residues. CDR1 is DFQATT, CDR2 SNEGSKA, per germline (reference sequence). V was clipped by 6 bases and J by 7 bases, with 13 bases between them. The CDR3 loop is CSAEPAFNSPLHF. The CDR3 nucleotides read TGCAGTGCAGAGCCAGCCTTCAATTCACCCCTCCACTTT.

V usage is TRBV3-1 and J usage is TRBJ2-7, with 7 bases lining up with TRBD2. Germline V CDR1 and CDR2: LGHDT, YNNKEL (reference sequence). The CDR3 totals 17 residues. Losses at the gene ends were 0 bases for V and 0 bases for J; bases not matched to a gene: 8. CDR3 sequence: CASSQESSGYSSYEQYF. For the CDR3, the DNA is TGTGCCAGCAGCCAAGAGTCTAGCGGATATAGCTCCTACGAGCAGTACTTC.

This clonotype was recorded a few times. This sequence joins TRBV28 and TRBJ2-7; 10 bases line up with TRBD1. With V trimmed by 6 bases and J by 4 bases, 9 bases remained unmatched. CDR1 and CDR2 (germline): MDHEN, SYDVKM. The length of the CDR3 is 15 residues. CDR3 DNA: TGTGCCAGCAGCCTGACCGGGACAGGGGAATACGAGCAGTACTTC. This sequence encodes CASSLTGTGEYEQYF.

V gene TRBV27 combines with J gene TRBJ2-5; 9 bases agree with TRBD2. CDR3 length equals 15 residues. Germline trimming cut 2 bases from V and 2 bases from J; bases unmatched to any gene: 3. Germline-derived CDR1 and CDR2 are MNHEY and SMNVEV (reference sequence). DNA for the CDR3: TGTGCCAGCAGTTTACTAGCGGGGTTGCAAGAGACCCAGTACTTC. This translates into CASSLLAGLQETQYF.

V gene TRBV28 combines with J gene TRBJ2-4; D gene ambiguous. The CDR3 length is 14 residues. V was trimmed by 3 bases and J by 2 bases, leaving 8 bases between them. Looked up from germline, CDR1 is MDHEN and CDR2 is SYDVKM. CDR3 in amino acids: CASSFVGTKNIQYF. Here the CDR3 DNA reads TGTGCCAGCAGTTTCGTGGGGACCAAAAACATTCAGTACTTC.

This chain connects TRBV4-2 to TRBJ2-5; D perhaps matches TRBD1 (6 bases). V shed 0 bases and J shed 3 bases, with 14 bases lying between them. Germline V gene data show CDR1 as LGHNA and CDR2 as YNFKEQ. The CDR3 is made up of 16 amino acids. The CDR3 nucleotides read TGTGCCAGCAGCCAAGAAGGGGGTATACTGGAAGAGACCCAGTACTTC. Encoded protein: CASSQEGGILEETQYF.

The chain has TRBV20-1 and TRBJ2-2; D possibly corresponds to TRBD1 (6 bases). V shed 3 bases and J shed 0 bases, with 11 bases lying between them. Germline V gene sequence: CDR1 DFQATT, CDR2 SNEGSKA (reference sequence). The CDR3 has 15 residues. The CDR3 reads CSARWGRPNTGELFF. The CDR3 DNA follows: TGCAGTGCTAGGTGGGGGCGTCCGAACACCGGGGAGCTGTTTTTT.

The gene calls are TRBV4-1 and TRBJ2-1; no definite D call. Trimming pared 1 base from V and 8 bases from J, leaving 9 bases between. From germline, CDR1 is MGHRA and CDR2 YSYEKL. The CDR3 runs to 13 residues. CDR3 residues: CASSQVARDEQFF. The CDR3 region has the DNA TGCGCCAGCAGCCAAGTGGCTAGGGATGAGCAGTTCTTC.

This chain uses TRBV5-6 with TRBJ1-2; 11 bases agree with TRBD1. Germline values: CDR1 SGHDT, CDR2 YYEEEE. V trimming: 2 bases; J trimming: 8 bases; junction bases outside the gene matches: 5. The CDR3 has 14 residues. CDR3: CASSFWTGGRGYTF. The CDR3 region has the DNA TGTGCCAGCAGCTTCTGGACAGGGGGCCGGGGCTACACCTTC.

In this sample, this clonotype turned up a few times. The chain carries TRBV20-1 and TRBJ2-1, with no clear D. V gave up 5 bases and J gave up 7 bases, with 9 bases separating them. The germline gives CDR1 DFQATT, CDR2 SNEGSKA (reference sequence). The CDR3 runs to 11 residues. As DNA, the CDR3 is TGCAGTGCTTTGGGTACAAATGAGCAGTTCTTC. Translation: CSALGTNEQFF.

The genes are TRBV4-2 and TRBJ2-5; D is unclear. The CDR3 covers 14 residues. V was shortened by 1 base and J by 5 bases, with 11 bases between the two germline ends. Germline CDR1 and CDR2: LGHNA and YNFKEQ. The CDR3 DNA reads as TGTGCCAGCAGCCAAGGGCCGGTCGGGGAGACCCAGTACTTC. Translated, it gives CASSQGPVGETQYF.

The V and J genes are TRBV7-9 and TRBJ1-2, with 7 bases fitting TRBD1. The V segment lost 10 bases and the J segment 3 bases; nucleotides outside the gene matches: 2. The CDR3 covers 11 residues. From germline, CDR1 is SEHNR and CDR2 FQNEAQ (reference sequence). The CDR3 protein is CATDRDYGYTF. The CDR3 DNA sequence: TGTGCCACCGACAGGGACTATGGCTACACCTTC.